This T cell receptor (beta chain) was recovered during a study of blood T cell repertoires in COVID-19. As for the study in general: COVID-19 samples collected from the United States, Italy and Spain covered acute and convalescent phases. Sources were T cells, B-cell-depleted T cells, or PBMCs; the material itself was cDNA or gDNA.

TCRdb's table, derived via immunoSEQ multiplex PCR, lists solely in-frame clones and lacks some. This table holds around 300,000 clones, over 80% found once. Germline-derived CDR1 and CDR2 are MDHEN and SYDVKM. Between the trimmed V and J ends, which lost 7 bases and 5 bases, there was a span of 17 bases. This CDR3 has 15 residues. Recruits, aged roughly 18 to 95 years, lived in 25 or so US areas. Sequenced material: PBMCs or T cells enriched from blood (not recorded which). The origin of this receptor is a man younger than 45 who had recovered from COVID-19. The rearrangement links TRBV28 to TRBJ1-4; no reliable D call. CDR3 nucleotide sequence: TGTGCCAGCACCCGCAACGGGAAGGAGAATGAAAAACTGTTTTTT. Protein sequence: CASTRNGKENEKLFF.